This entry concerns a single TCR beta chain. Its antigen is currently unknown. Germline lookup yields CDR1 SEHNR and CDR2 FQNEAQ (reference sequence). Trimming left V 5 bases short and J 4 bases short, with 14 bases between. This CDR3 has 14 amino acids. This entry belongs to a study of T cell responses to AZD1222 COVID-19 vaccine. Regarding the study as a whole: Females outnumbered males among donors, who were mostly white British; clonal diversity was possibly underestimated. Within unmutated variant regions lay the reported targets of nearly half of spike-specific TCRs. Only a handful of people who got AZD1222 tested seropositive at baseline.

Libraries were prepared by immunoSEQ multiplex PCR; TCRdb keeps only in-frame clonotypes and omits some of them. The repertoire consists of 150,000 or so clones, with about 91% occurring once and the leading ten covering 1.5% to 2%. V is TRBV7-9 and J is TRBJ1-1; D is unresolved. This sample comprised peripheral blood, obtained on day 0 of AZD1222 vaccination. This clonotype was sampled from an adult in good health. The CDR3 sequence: CASSPTAAGTEAFF. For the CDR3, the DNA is TGTGCCAGCAGCCCGACCGCGGCGGGCACTGAAGCTTTCTTT.